Each of the 4 T cell receptor beta chains below was sequenced from the same sample in a study of naive and memory T cell subsets. The library had UMIs added by 3' ligation of an oligonucleotide to TCR cDNA. The SP2 primer and nested alpha and beta constant region primers amplified ligated cDNA in four rounds. TCRdb used MiXCR to reprocess the 5' RACE reads, holding one entry per CDR3 protein. Among some 60,000 distinct CDR3 sequences listed, around 8% were seen once. Receptor source: a female donor in good health.

V gene TRBV20-1 combines with J gene TRBJ1-4; 9 bases are shared with TRBD1. Losses at the gene ends were 3 bases for V and 5 bases for J; bases not matched to a gene: 13. In germline, CDR1 is DFQATT, CDR2 SNEGSKA (reference sequence). The CDR3 is 17 residues long. The CDR3 coding sequence is TGCAGTGCTAGTCCTACCGGGACAGGGACTTTCAATGAAAAACTGTTTTTT. Translating it yields CSASPTGTGTFNEKLFF.

This chain links TRBV11-2 with TRBJ1-3; D is unresolved. Germline V gene data show CDR1 as SGHAT and CDR2 as FQNNGV. This CDR3 comprises 17 residues. The V and J ends lost 1 base and 0 bases respectively, with 13 bases between them. Here the CDR3 reads CASSLVPRPISGNTIYF. In nucleotides, the CDR3 is TGTGCCAGCAGCTTAGTTCCACGGCCGATCTCTGGAAACACCATATATTTT. Together with reference TRBV11-2 and TRBJ1-3, the CDR3 gives the full variable domain: EAGVAQSPRYKIIEKRQSVAFWCNPISGHATLYWYQQILGQGPKLLIQFQNNGVVDDSQLPKDRFSAERLKGVDSTLKIQPAKLEDSAVYLCASSLVPRPISGNTIYFGEGSWLTVV.

Ten or more counts support this clonotype. V and J are TRBV29-1 and TRBJ2-3, with 7 bases fitting TRBD2. V gave up 1 base and J gave up 1 base; unmatched junction bases: 11. The CDR3 contains 17 residues. Germline assignment: CDR1 SQVTM and CDR2 ANQGSEA. The CDR3 DNA sequence: TGCAGCGTTGAAGCGCCGCTCTTACGGGGGGGCACAGATACGCAGTATTTT. It translates to CSVEAPLLRGGTDTQYF.

This clonotype was recorded a few times. The rearrangement uses TRBV29-1 and TRBJ2-5; D unclear. Germline V CDR1 and CDR2: SQVTM, ANQGSEA. Trimming removed 2 bases at V and 1 base at J, with 5 bases between. CDR3 length equals 12 residues. CDR3 coding DNA: TGCAGCGTTGAAAGCTTCCAAGAGACCCAGTACTTC. This gives the protein CSVESFQETQYF.